The 26 T cell receptor beta chains below were found in one sample sequenced in a study of T cell repertoires in cytomegalovirus infection. TCRdb re-analysed the reads in MiXCR, keeping a single row per CDR3 protein. The sample shows roughly 570,000 distinct CDR3 sequences, over 35% of them seen only once. These receptors' targets are unknown. The specimen was cultured PBMCs, collected from culture after CMV antigen stimulation. Every receptor here comes from a human donor in good health (CMV status not recorded). Some clones in this sample may be carry-over from other donors' samples.

This clonotype occurred a few times. CDR3: CASSQGLAGVEQYF. In DNA form, the CDR3 reads TGCGCCAGCAGCCAGGGACTAGCGGGAGTCGAGCAGTACTTC. The chain has TRBV4-1 and TRBJ2-7; 14 bases match TRBD2. The CDR3 has 14 residues. After removal of 3 bases from V and 6 bases from J, the junction contained 1 base not matched to a gene. Germline-derived CDR1 and CDR2 are MGHRA and YSYEKL.

The chain employs TRBV4-2 and TRBJ1-1; D gene unclear. This CDR3 spans 14 amino acids. Germline V gene lookup returns CDR1 LGHNA and CDR2 YNFKEQ. Between the trimmed V and J ends, which lost 3 bases and 3 bases, there was a span of 11 bases. The CDR3 protein is CASSHEGWYTEAFF. The DNA of the CDR3 is TGTGCCAGCAGCCACGAGGGTTGGTACACTGAAGCTTTCTTT.

This sequence joins TRBV25-1 and TRBJ2-1; 15 bases fit TRBD2. Germline CDR1 is MGHDK and CDR2 is SYGVNS. This CDR3 is 14 amino acids long. Here the CDR3 reads CAARTSGGAHEQFF. The CDR3 DNA reads TGTGCTGCCCGGACTAGCGGGGGGGCTCATGAGCAGTTCTTC.

This clonotype was counted at least ten times. The genes are TRBV7-2 and TRBJ1-5; the D gene is possibly TRBD1 (5 bases). Looked up from germline, CDR1 is SGHTA and CDR2 is FQGNSA. V lost 5 bases, J lost 6 bases, and 11 bases lay in between. The CDR3 runs 13 residues. DNA for the CDR3: TGTGCCAGCAGCGCGACAGTCCTTCAGCCCCAGCATTTT. It codes for CASSATVLQPQHF.

The rearrangement uses TRBV10-3 and TRBJ2-3; D not certain. V lost 3 bases and J 0 bases, leaving 7 bases between the germline ends. Germline V gene data show CDR1 as ENHRY and CDR2 as SYGVKD. The CDR3 has 14 residues. In DNA, the CDR3 is TGTGCCATCAGTGAAGCTAGGAGCACAGATACGCAGTATTTT. It encodes CAISEARSTDTQYF.

This clonotype was counted a single time. No conserved phenylalanine or tryptophan ends this CDR3, so it is likely a read error. V usage is TRBV12-3 or TRBV12-4 and J usage is TRBJ2-7; D possibly corresponds to TRBD2 (7 bases). The CDR3 runs to 14 residues. Trimming stripped 6 bases from V and 3 bases from J, with 15 bases between. CDR3 sequence: CASSPGEGVYEQYS. Here the CDR3 DNA reads TGTGCCAGCAGCCCCGGGGAGGGGGTCTACGAGCAGTACTCC.

CDR3 protein: CASSEGSGRGYNEQFF. The CDR3 DNA reads as TGTGCCAGCAGTGAGGGTAGCGGGAGGGGATACAATGAGCAGTTCTTC. The chain couples TRBV2 to TRBJ2-1, with TRBD2 matching over 11 bases. The CDR3 has 16 residues. J was trimmed by 4 bases and V by 3 bases; bases with no gene match: 5. CDR1 and CDR2 from the germline V gene are SNHLY and FYNNEI. Combining the CDR3 with reference TRBV2 and TRBJ2-1 gives the whole variable domain EPEVTQTPSHQVTQMGQEVILRCVPISNHLYFYWYRQILGQKVEFLVSFYNNEISEKSEIFDDQFSVERPDGSNFTLKIRSTKLEDSAMYFCASSEGSGRGYNEQFFGPGTRLTVL.

The chain couples TRBV11-2 to TRBJ2-7; 12 bases align to TRBD1. The CDR3 length is 16 residues. Unmatched junction bases numbered 11, after V lost 5 bases and J lost 6 bases. Germline V gene lookup returns CDR1 SGHAT and CDR2 FQNNGV. The CDR3 DNA reads TGTGCCAGCAGCAGCTGGGGGGACAGGGGGCAGGGCGAGCAGTACTTC. Translating it yields CASSSWGDRGQGEQYF.

This sequence joins TRBV7-2 and TRBJ2-1, with 8 bases lining up with TRBD2. Germline CDR1 is SGHTA and CDR2 is FQGNSA. Trimming cost V 1 base and J 15 bases; bases outside gene matches: 8. This CDR3 is 13 amino acids long. The DNA of the CDR3 is TGTGCCAGCAGCTTAGGGGTTAGCGGGAAGGGGTTCTTC. Translation gives CASSLGVSGKGFF.

This clonotype appeared once. The J gene is TRBJ2-7, the V gene TRBV20-1; D is unresolved. Trimming stripped 0 bases from V and 5 bases from J, with 11 bases between. The V gene's germline CDR1 is DFQATT and CDR2 SNEGSKA (reference sequence). CDR3 length equals 13 residues. CDR3 DNA: TGCAGTGCTAGAGACCGTTTTGGGGACGAGCAGTACTTC. Translated: CSARDRFGDEQYF.

V is TRBV6-2 or TRBV6-3 and J is TRBJ2-7; D is unresolved. The CDR3 extends over 11 amino acids. V was clipped by 4 bases and J by 6 bases, with 7 bases between them. Germline CDR1 reads MNHEY; CDR2 reads SVGEGT. The CDR3 region has the DNA TGTGCCAGCAGTTCCCTTGGCGAGCAGTACTTC. Amino acids: CASSSLGEQYF.

The chain recombines TRBV27 with TRBJ1-2, with 7 bases identical to TRBD1. From germline, CDR1 is MNHEY and CDR2 SMNVEV (reference sequence). The trim removed 3 bases at V and 0 bases at J, leaving 4 bases unmatched. The length of the CDR3 is 15 residues. Here the CDR3 DNA reads TGTGCCAGCAGTTTCGGCAGGGGGACTAACTATGGCTACACCTTC. Its protein is CASSFGRGTNYGYTF.

The chain links TRBV5-1 to TRBJ1-1; D is undetermined. There are 13 residues in the CDR3. From germline, CDR1 is SGHRS and CDR2 YFSETQ. V lost 6 bases and J lost 1, with 10 bases in between. The CDR3 loop is CASTDEPNTEAFF. The CDR3 DNA follows: TGCGCCAGCACGGACGAACCGAACACTGAAGCTTTCTTT.

This clonotype was recorded at least ten times. The rearrangement joins TRBV7-8 to TRBJ1-1; TRBD1 matches 7 bases. V was pared by 2 bases and J by 4 bases, with 7 bases of the junction left unmatched. The CDR3 contains 15 residues. The germline CDR1 and CDR2 sequences are SGHVS and FQNEAQ. This chain's CDR3 is CASSLMVRGVTEAFF. The CDR3 DNA is TGTGCCAGCAGCTTAATGGTCAGGGGGGTCACTGAAGCTTTCTTT.

This clonotype was picked up many times. The rearrangement links TRBV7-2 to TRBJ1-5; TRBD1 agrees at 10 bases. The V gene end was trimmed by 1 base and the J gene end by 7 bases; junction bases not matched to a gene: 4. Germline-derived CDR1 and CDR2 are SGHTA and FQGNSA. This CDR3 has 15 residues. DNA for the CDR3: TGTGCCAGCAGCTTAGTTGGACAGGGGGGCCAGCCCCAGCATTTT. Translated: CASSLVGQGGQPQHF.

V gene TRBV6-1 combines with J gene TRBJ2-3, with 14 nucleotides matching TRBD2. V lost 4 bases, J lost 8 bases, and 5 bases stayed unmatched. The length of the CDR3 is 15 residues. Germline CDR1 and CDR2: MNHNS and SASEGT. The CDR3 here is CASSVGLAGVGTQYF. CDR3 sequence (DNA): TGTGCCAGCAGTGTGGGACTAGCGGGGGTGGGTACGCAGTATTTT.

This clonotype was detected only a few times. V usage is TRBV15 and J usage is TRBJ2-3; 7 bases map to TRBD2. V gave up 5 bases and J gave up 5 bases; unmatched junction bases: 7. Per germline, CDR1 LNHNV and CDR2 YYDKDF (reference sequence). The CDR3 runs to 14 residues. The CDR3 nucleotides are TGTGCCACCAGCCCCGGGATAGCGGGAGATACGCAGTATTTT. Amino acids: CATSPGIAGDTQYF.

This chain's CDR3 is CASSPDRTYGYTF. The CDR3 nucleotides are TGCGCCAGCAGCCCCGACAGGACCTATGGCTACACCTTC. V gene TRBV4-1 combines with J gene TRBJ1-2; possibly TRBD1 for D (6 bases). V was cut by 4 bases and J by 4 bases, with 10 bases left in between. The CDR3 contains 13 residues. The germline gives CDR1 MGHRA, CDR2 YSYEKL.

Here the CDR3 reads CASSPRQDTQYF. DNA of the CDR3: TGTGCCAGCAGCCCACGACAGGATACGCAGTATTTT. This chain connects TRBV6-8 to TRBJ2-3, with a tentative D call TRBD1 (5 bases). The CDR3 length is 12 residues. With 6 bases removed from V and 6 bases from J, the gap between germline ends came to 10 bases. Germline loops: CDR1 MNHGY, CDR2 SAAAGT.

The V gene is TRBV6-5, the J gene TRBJ1-1; 9 bases align to TRBD1. V dropped 2 bases and J dropped 10; count of bases not matched to a gene: 8. The CDR3 has 14 amino acids. CDR1 MNHEY and CDR2 SVGAGI come from the germline V gene. CDR3 region: CASSYRDRADPAFF. For the CDR3, the DNA is TGTGCCAGCAGTTACCGGGACAGGGCGGACCCAGCTTTCTTT.

This chain uses TRBV20-1 with TRBJ2-3; the D is unclear. The V and J ends lost 5 bases and 0 bases respectively, with 15 bases between them. The CDR3 has 15 residues. Germline CDR1 DFQATT, CDR2 SNEGSKA (reference sequence). The CDR3 is CSAPPGSVSTDTQYF. As DNA, the CDR3 is TGCAGTGCTCCCCCAGGCTCCGTAAGCACAGATACGCAGTATTTT.

The chain has TRBV7-6 and TRBJ1-1, with D hard to call. Trimming pared 5 bases from V and 0 bases from J, leaving 7 bases between. CDR1 and CDR2 (germline): SGHVS, FNYEAQ. The CDR3 covers 13 residues. For the CDR3, the DNA is TGTGCCAGCAGCCGACCCGTGAACACTGAAGCTTTCTTT. It is translated as CASSRPVNTEAFF.

This rearrangement joins TRBV5-6 to TRBJ1-1, with 9 bases lining up with TRBD1. CDR1 SGHDT and CDR2 YYEEEE come from the germline V gene. Trimming removed 1 base from V and 4 bases from J; junction bases left unmatched: 2. This CDR3 region has 14 residues. CDR3 region: CASSLTGGTTEAFF. The CDR3 DNA is TGTGCCAGCAGCTTGACAGGGGGCACCACTGAAGCTTTCTTT.

This rearrangement joins TRBV29-1 to TRBJ2-1, with 10 positions matching TRBD2. The CDR3 is 15 residues long. Germline CDR1 SQVTM, CDR2 ANQGSEA. The ends lost 4 bases at V and 3 bases at J; junction bases unmatched: 6. The DNA of the CDR3 is TGCAGCGTTGGGCCCGTAGCGGGAGGCTACAATGAGCAGTTCTTC. It specifies CSVGPVAGGYNEQFF.

This clonotype showed up many times. This chain joins TRBV7-2 and TRBJ2-5, with D perhaps matching TRBD1 or TRBD2 (5 bases each). This CDR3 comprises 13 residues. The germline V gene encodes CDR1 SGHTA and CDR2 FQGNSA. The V gene lost 2 bases and the J gene lost 5 bases, with 9 bases spanning the gap. In DNA form, the CDR3 reads TGTGCCAGCAGCTTACGGGGACCGGAGACCCAGTACTTC. Its translation: CASSLRGPETQYF. Together with reference TRBV7-2 and TRBJ2-5, the CDR3 gives the full variable domain: GAGVSQSPSNKVTEKGKDVELRCDPISGHTALYWYRQSLGQGLEFLIYFQGNSAPDKSGLPSDRFSAERTGGSVSTLTIQRTQQEDSAVYLCASSLRGPETQYFGPGTRLLVL.

This clonotype was counted between two and nine times. The chain is built from TRBV12-3 or TRBV12-4 and TRBJ2-7; 8 bases map to TRBD2. The CDR3 length is 14 residues. J lost 4 bases, V lost 6 bases, and 8 bases had no gene match. The CDR3 nucleotides read TGTGCCAGCAGCCCAGTGACTAGCGTGTACGAGCAGTACTTC. It codes for CASSPVTSVYEQYF.